This T cell receptor beta chain comes out of a study of blood T cells in healthy people across ages. Study results and limitations: TCR beta diversity, measured per million T cells, fell in a roughly linear way with age. One million T cells yielded diversity estimates that were considered underestimates.

Per individual sample, total RNA of at least 5.5 micrograms was extracted. The CDR3 length is 14 residues. To note about this clonotype: What it binds is not known.

The authors ran a second PCR of roughly 6 to 12 cycles using a sample-barcoded 5' primer and a J-beta primer mix. Template switching added a 12-random-nucleotide identifier to every cDNA molecule. TCRdb processed the 5' RACE reads anew with MiXCR; each CDR3 protein has one entry. The sample holds 700,000 or so distinct CDR3 sequences, about 20% seen once. The sequenced material came from blood. The TCR sequence derives from a man between 65 and 85 years old in good health. This sequence joins TRBV21-1 and TRBJ1-4; TRBD1 is the table's D call and was not checked against the DNA. TRBV21-1 is marked as a pseudogene. The chain's CDR3 is CASRKQGATEKLFF. The CDR3 DNA reads TGTGCCAGCAGAAAGCAGGGGGCGACTGAAAAACTGTTTTTT.